This T cell receptor (beta chain) originates from a study of blood T cell repertoires in COVID-19. Data came from immunoSEQ multiplex PCR; TCRdb stores just in-frame clones and leaves some out. The data show roughly 250,000 clones, almost 85% seen once. CDR3 length: 14 residues. This TCR was recovered from a man in his fifties or sixties with acute or convalescent COVID-19. Specimen: peripheral blood. This sequence joins TRBV21-1 and TRBJ2-7; no DNA check was done on the table's D call, TRBD2. TRBV21-1 corresponds to a pseudogene. CDR3 in amino acids: CASSGLKGANEQYF. For the CDR3, the DNA is TGTGCCAGCAGCGGGTTGAAAGGAGCCAACGAGCAGTACTTC.